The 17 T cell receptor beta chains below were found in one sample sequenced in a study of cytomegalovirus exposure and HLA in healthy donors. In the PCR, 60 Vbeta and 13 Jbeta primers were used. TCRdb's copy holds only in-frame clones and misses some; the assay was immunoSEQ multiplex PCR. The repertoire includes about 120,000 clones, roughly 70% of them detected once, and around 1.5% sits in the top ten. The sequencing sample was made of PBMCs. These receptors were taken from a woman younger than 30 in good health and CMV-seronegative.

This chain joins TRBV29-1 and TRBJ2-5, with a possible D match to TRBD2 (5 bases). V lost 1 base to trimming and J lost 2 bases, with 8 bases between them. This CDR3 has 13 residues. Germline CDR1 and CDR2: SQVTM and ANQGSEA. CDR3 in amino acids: CSVEGGQQETQYF. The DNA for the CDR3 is TGCAGCGTTGAAGGAGGGCAACAAGAGACCCAGTACTTC.

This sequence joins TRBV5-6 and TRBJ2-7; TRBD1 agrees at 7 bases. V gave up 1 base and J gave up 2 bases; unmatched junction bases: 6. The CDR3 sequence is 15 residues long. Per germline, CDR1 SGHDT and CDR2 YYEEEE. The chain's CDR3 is CASSLPDRVAYEQYF. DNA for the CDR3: TGTGCCAGCAGCTTGCCTGACAGGGTTGCCTACGAGCAGTACTTC.

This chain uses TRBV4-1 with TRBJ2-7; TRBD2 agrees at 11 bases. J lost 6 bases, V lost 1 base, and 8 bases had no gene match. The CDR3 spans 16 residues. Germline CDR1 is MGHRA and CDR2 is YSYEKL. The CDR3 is CASSQVLAGAPGEQYF. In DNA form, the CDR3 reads TGCGCCAGCAGCCAAGTACTAGCGGGGGCTCCGGGCGAGCAGTACTTC.

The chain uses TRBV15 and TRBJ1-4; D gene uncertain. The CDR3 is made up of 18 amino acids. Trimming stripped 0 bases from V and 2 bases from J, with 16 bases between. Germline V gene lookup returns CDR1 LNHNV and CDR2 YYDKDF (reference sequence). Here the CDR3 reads CATSRDPLLKSTNEKLFF. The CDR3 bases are TGTGCCACCAGCAGAGATCCACTATTAAAGAGCACTAATGAAAAACTGTTTTTT.

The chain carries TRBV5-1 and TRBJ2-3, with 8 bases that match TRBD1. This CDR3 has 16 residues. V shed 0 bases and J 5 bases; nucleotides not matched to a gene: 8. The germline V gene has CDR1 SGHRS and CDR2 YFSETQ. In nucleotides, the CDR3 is TGCGCCAGCAGCTTGGCACCGGGACAGGATGGAGATACGCAGTATTTT. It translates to CASSLAPGQDGDTQYF.

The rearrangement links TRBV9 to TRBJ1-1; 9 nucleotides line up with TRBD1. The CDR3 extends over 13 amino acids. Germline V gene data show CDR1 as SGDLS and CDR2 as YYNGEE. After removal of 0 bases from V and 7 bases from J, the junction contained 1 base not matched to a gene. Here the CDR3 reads CASSVVTGGEAFF. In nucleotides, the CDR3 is TGTGCCAGCAGCGTAGTGACAGGGGGTGAAGCTTTCTTT.

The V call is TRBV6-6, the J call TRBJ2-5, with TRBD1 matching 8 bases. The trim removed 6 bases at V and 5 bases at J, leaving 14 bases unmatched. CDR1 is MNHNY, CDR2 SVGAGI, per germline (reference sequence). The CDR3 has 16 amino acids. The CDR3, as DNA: TGTGCCAGCAGCACCCCGGGCAGGGGGCCTGTTGAGACCCAGTACTTC. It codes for CASSTPGRGPVETQYF.

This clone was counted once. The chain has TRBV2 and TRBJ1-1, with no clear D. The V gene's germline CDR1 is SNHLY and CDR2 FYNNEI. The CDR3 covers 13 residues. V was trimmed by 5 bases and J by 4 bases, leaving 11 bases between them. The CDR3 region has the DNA TGTGCCAGCAGTCCCCAGGAATCCACTGAAGCTTTCTTT. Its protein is CASSPQESTEAFF.

The CDR3 here is CASKGLSGNYEQYF. The CDR3 nucleotides are TGCGCCAGCAAGGGTCTGTCGGGAAACTACGAGCAGTACTTC. The gene calls are TRBV5-1 and TRBJ2-7; D possibly corresponds to TRBD2 (5 bases). Trimming shortened V by 6 bases and J by 3 bases, and 16 bases separated the two germline ends. The CDR3 totals 14 residues. Germline loops: CDR1 SGHRS, CDR2 YFSETQ.

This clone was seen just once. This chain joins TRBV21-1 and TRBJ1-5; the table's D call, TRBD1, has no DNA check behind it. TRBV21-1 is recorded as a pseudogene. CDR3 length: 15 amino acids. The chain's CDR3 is CASSKVHRDNQPQHF. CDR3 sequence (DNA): TGTGCCAGCAGCAAAGTCCACAGGGATAATCAGCCCCAGCATTTT.

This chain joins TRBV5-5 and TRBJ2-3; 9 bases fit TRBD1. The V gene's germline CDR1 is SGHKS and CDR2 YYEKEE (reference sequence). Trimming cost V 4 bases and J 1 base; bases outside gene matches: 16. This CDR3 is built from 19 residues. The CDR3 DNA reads TGTGCCAGCAGCCGTTATACGGGACAGGGCCTCCTTGGCACAGATACGCAGTATTTT. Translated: CASSRYTGQGLLGTDTQYF.

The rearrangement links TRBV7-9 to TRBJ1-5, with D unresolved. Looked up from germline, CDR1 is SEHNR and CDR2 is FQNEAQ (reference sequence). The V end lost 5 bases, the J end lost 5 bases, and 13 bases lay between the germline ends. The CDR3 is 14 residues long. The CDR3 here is CASSPLGPDQPQHF. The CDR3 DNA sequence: TGTGCCAGCAGCCCCCTTGGCCCCGATCAGCCCCAGCATTTT.

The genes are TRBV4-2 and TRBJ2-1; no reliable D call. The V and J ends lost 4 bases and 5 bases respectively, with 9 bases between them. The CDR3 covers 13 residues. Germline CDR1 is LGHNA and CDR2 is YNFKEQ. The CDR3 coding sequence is TGTGCCAGCAGCCCTTTTATAAACAATGAGCAGTTCTTC. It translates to CASSPFINNEQFF.

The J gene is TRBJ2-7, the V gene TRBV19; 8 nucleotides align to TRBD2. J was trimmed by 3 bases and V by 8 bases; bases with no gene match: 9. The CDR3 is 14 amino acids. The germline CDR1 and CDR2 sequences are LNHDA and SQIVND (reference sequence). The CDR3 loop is CASSGSGGYYEQYF. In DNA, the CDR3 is TGTGCCAGTTCGGGGAGCGGGGGTTACTACGAGCAGTACTTC.

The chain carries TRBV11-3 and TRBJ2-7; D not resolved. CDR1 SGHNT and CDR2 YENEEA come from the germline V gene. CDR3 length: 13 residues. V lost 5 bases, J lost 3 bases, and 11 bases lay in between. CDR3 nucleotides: TGTGCCAGCAGCCCCAGACTGGGCTACGAGCAGTACTTC. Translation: CASSPRLGYEQYF.

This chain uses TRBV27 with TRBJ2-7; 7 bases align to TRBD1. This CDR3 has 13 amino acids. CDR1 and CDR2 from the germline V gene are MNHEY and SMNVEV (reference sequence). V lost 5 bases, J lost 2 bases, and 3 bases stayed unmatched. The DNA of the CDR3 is TGTGCCAGCAGTCCGGGACAGCCCTACGAGCAGTACTTC. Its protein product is CASSPGQPYEQYF.

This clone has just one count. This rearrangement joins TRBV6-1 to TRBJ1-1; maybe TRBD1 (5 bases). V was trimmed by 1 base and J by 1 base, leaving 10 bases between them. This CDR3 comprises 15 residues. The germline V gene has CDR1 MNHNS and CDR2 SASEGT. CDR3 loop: CASSEELGENTEAFF. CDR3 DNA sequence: TGTGCCAGCAGTGAAGAGTTAGGGGAGAACACTGAAGCTTTCTTT.